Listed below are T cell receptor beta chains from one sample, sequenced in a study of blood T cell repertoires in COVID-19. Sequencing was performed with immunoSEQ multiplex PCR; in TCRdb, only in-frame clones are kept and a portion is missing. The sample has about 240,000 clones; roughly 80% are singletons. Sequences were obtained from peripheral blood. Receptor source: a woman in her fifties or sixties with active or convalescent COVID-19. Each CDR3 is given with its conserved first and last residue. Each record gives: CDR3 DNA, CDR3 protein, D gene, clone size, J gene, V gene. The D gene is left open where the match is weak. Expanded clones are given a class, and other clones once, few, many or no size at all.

CDR3nt: TGTGCCTGTGGGACAGGGGGCTTTCAGCCCCAGCATTTT; CDR3aa: CACGTGGFQPQHF; d_gene: TRBD1; abundance: NA; j_gene: TRBJ1-5; v_gene: TRBV30
CDR3nt: TGTGCCAGCAGCTTGGGCAGCTTCCAAGAGACCCAGTACTTC; CDR3aa: CASSLGSFQETQYF; d_gene: NA; abundance: NA; j_gene: TRBJ2-5; v_gene: TRBV11-1
CDR3nt: TGTGCCAGCAGCTTAGCGCGCGTTGCTATCTACAATGAGCAGTTCTTC; CDR3aa: CASSLARVAIYNEQFF; d_gene: NA; abundance: NA; j_gene: TRBJ2-1; v_gene: TRBV7-8
CDR3nt: TGTGCCAGCAGTTACTCCCCTAGCGGGGGGCAGGATGAGCAGTTCTTC; CDR3aa: CASSYSPSGGQDEQFF; d_gene: TRBD2; abundance: NA; j_gene: TRBJ2-1; v_gene: TRBV6-5
CDR3nt: TGCGCCAGCAGCCAAGCGGGGACAGGGAACACCGGGGAGCTGTTTTTT; CDR3aa: CASSQAGTGNTGELFF; d_gene: TRBD1; abundance: NA; j_gene: TRBJ2-2; v_gene: TRBV4-1
CDR3nt: TGTGCCAGCAGCTTGGATAACAGGGACACCGGGGAGCTGTTTTTT; CDR3aa: CASSLDNRDTGELFF; d_gene: NA; abundance: NA; j_gene: TRBJ2-2; v_gene: TRBV5-8
CDR3nt: TGTGCCATCAGTGAGACAGGGGAAAACACTGAAGCTTTCTTT; CDR3aa: CAISETGENTEAFF; d_gene: TRBD1; abundance: NA; j_gene: TRBJ1-1; v_gene: TRBV10-3
CDR3nt: TGTGCCAGCAGCTCGGACAGGGGGCGCGGCAATCAGCCCCAGCATTTT; CDR3aa: CASSSDRGRGNQPQHF; d_gene: TRBD1; abundance: NA; j_gene: TRBJ1-5; v_gene: TRBV7-8
CDR3nt: TGTGCCAGCAGTGGACTAGCGGCAGACAATGAGCAGTTCTTC; CDR3aa: CASSGLAADNEQFF; d_gene: TRBD2; abundance: NA; j_gene: TRBJ2-1; v_gene: TRBV5-5
CDR3nt: TGTGCCAGTAGTATAGTGGCGGGGGCGGATCAGCCCCAGCATTTT; CDR3aa: CASSIVAGADQPQHF; d_gene: NA; abundance: few; j_gene: TRBJ1-5; v_gene: TRBV19
CDR3nt: TGCGCCAGCAGCTTGGCAGGGGGAAGGTATGGGTCACCCCTCCACTTT; CDR3aa: CASSLAGGRYGSPLHF; d_gene: TRBD1; abundance: NA; j_gene: TRBJ1-6; v_gene: TRBV5-1
CDR3nt: TGTGCCAGCAGCTTGGGGACAGGGGTTTCGGGTGGCTACACCTTC; CDR3aa: CASSLGTGVSGGYTF; d_gene: TRBD1; abundance: NA; j_gene: TRBJ1-2; v_gene: TRBV5-6
CDR3nt: TGTGCCAGCAGTTTAGGACTAGCTGGCTCCTACGAGCAGTACTTC; CDR3aa: CASSLGLAGSYEQYF; d_gene: TRBD2; abundance: NA; j_gene: TRBJ2-7; v_gene: TRBV6-7
CDR3nt: TGTGCCAGTATGCCCGGGCAGGGAAAGCTCTATGGCTACACCTTC; CDR3aa: CASMPGQGKLYGYTF; d_gene: NA; abundance: few; j_gene: TRBJ1-2; v_gene: TRBV19
CDR3nt: TGTGCCAGCAGCCCCGGACAGCCCTCTGGAAACACCATATATTTT; CDR3aa: CASSPGQPSGNTIYF; d_gene: NA; abundance: once; j_gene: TRBJ1-3; v_gene: TRBV6-5
CDR3nt: TGTGCCAGTAGTCTGACAGGGCAGAATTCACCCCTCCACTTT; CDR3aa: CASSLTGQNSPLHF; d_gene: TRBD1; abundance: NA; j_gene: TRBJ1-6; v_gene: TRBV19
CDR3nt: TGTGCCATCAGTGGGTCTAGCGGTCGCCAAGAGACCCAGTACTTC; CDR3aa: CAISGSSGRQETQYF; d_gene: TRBD2; abundance: NA; j_gene: TRBJ2-5; v_gene: TRBV10-3
CDR3nt: TGTGCCAGCAGCGGCGGGGGGTGGAGGGAGACCCAGTACTTC; CDR3aa: CASSGGGWRETQYF; d_gene: TRBD2; abundance: NA; j_gene: TRBJ2-5; v_gene: TRBV2
CDR3nt: TGTGCCAGCAGCCAAACAGGTCTCTATGGCTACACCTTC; CDR3aa: CASSQTGLYGYTF; d_gene: NA; abundance: NA; j_gene: TRBJ1-2; v_gene: TRBV3-1/TRBV3-2
CDR3nt: TGTGCCAGCAGTGAGACGGGGGGCTTAGGGCAGCCCCAGCATTTT; CDR3aa: CASSETGGLGQPQHF; d_gene: NA; abundance: NA; j_gene: TRBJ1-5; v_gene: TRBV2
CDR3nt: TGCGCCCGCACCACCGGCGCAACACGCGGGGGGGGAGAGACCCAGTACTTC; CDR3aa: CARTTGATRGGGETQYF; d_gene: TRBD2; abundance: NA; j_gene: TRBJ2-5; v_gene: TRBV9
CDR3nt: TGTGCCAGCGGGGGGCAGGGGGCAGGAGAAGCTTTCTTT; CDR3aa: CASGGQGAGEAFF; d_gene: TRBD1; abundance: NA; j_gene: TRBJ1-1; v_gene: TRBV6-6
CDR3nt: TGTGCCAGCAGCTTCCAGAAAACCTCCTATAATTCACCCCTCCACTTT; CDR3aa: CASSFQKTSYNSPLHF; d_gene: NA; abundance: NA; j_gene: TRBJ1-6; v_gene: TRBV7-2
CDR3nt: TGTGCCAGTAGAGAAGGGACAGGGGGGCTCTATAATTCACCCCTCCACTTT; CDR3aa: CASREGTGGLYNSPLHF; d_gene: TRBD1; abundance: NA; j_gene: TRBJ1-6; v_gene: TRBV19
CDR3nt: TGCGCCAGCAGCCCGGAGGGTAGCAGGGCAGGTAATGAAAAACTGTTTTTT; CDR3aa: CASSPEGSRAGNEKLFF; d_gene: NA; abundance: NA; j_gene: TRBJ1-4; v_gene: TRBV5-1
CDR3nt: TGCGCCAGCAGCCCTGGGGACAGCGTAGTGTACGAGCAGTACTTC; CDR3aa: CASSPGDSVVYEQYF; d_gene: TRBD1; abundance: few; j_gene: TRBJ2-7; v_gene: TRBV5-1
CDR3nt: TGTGCCAGCAGTTACTTAGACAGGTCTGGCTACACCTTC; CDR3aa: CASSYLDRSGYTF; d_gene: NA; abundance: NA; j_gene: TRBJ1-2; v_gene: TRBV6-5
CDR3nt: TGTGCCAGCAGCTTTCCGGGACAGGGGATCTACGAGCAGTACTTC; CDR3aa: CASSFPGQGIYEQYF; d_gene: TRBD1; abundance: NA; j_gene: TRBJ2-7; v_gene: TRBV7-9
CDR3nt: TGTGCCAGCAGCGCAGGGGAGGGGTATCAGCCCCAGCATTTT; CDR3aa: CASSAGEGYQPQHF; d_gene: NA; abundance: NA; j_gene: TRBJ1-5; v_gene: TRBV7-8
CDR3nt: TGTGCCAGCAGTCCCCGGGCCCCGGGGGGTGAGCAGTTCTTC; CDR3aa: CASSPRAPGGEQFF; d_gene: TRBD2; abundance: NA; j_gene: TRBJ2-1; v_gene: TRBV6-5
CDR3nt: TGTGCCAGCAGTGAAGTCAGTACAAATCAGCCCCAGCATTTT; CDR3aa: CASSEVSTNQPQHF; d_gene: NA; abundance: NA; j_gene: TRBJ1-5; v_gene: TRBV6-1
CDR3nt: TGTGCCAGCTCACCAGAGCTTAATGAAAAACTGTTTTTT; CDR3aa: CASSPELNEKLFF; d_gene: NA; abundance: NA; j_gene: TRBJ1-4; v_gene: TRBV18
CDR3nt: TGTGCCAGCAGTAAAGCTAACTCAGGGGGTCCCTATGGCTACACCTTC; CDR3aa: CASSKANSGGPYGYTF; d_gene: TRBD1; abundance: NA; j_gene: TRBJ1-2; v_gene: TRBV6-1
CDR3nt: TGTGCCAGCACCACCGGTCGGGAAGCTTTCTTT; CDR3aa: CASTTGREAFF; d_gene: NA; abundance: NA; j_gene: TRBJ1-1; v_gene: TRBV6-5
CDR3nt: TGTGCCACCTCGCGGGAGGTGAACACTGAAGCTTTCTTT; CDR3aa: CATSREVNTEAFF; d_gene: NA; abundance: NA; j_gene: TRBJ1-1; v_gene: TRBV19
CDR3nt: TGTGCCAGCAGCCCGGCAATGCGGGGGGCGCCGAACTTC; CDR3aa: CASSPAMRGAPNF; d_gene: TRBD2; abundance: NA; j_gene: TRBJ2-7; v_gene: TRBV7-2
CDR3nt: TGTGCCAGCAGCATACCAGGGAACACTGAAGCTTTCTTT; CDR3aa: CASSIPGNTEAFF; d_gene: NA; abundance: NA; j_gene: TRBJ1-1; v_gene: TRBV7-9
CDR3nt: TGTGCCAGCAGCTTATCGTCGTCTAGCACCAATGAGCAGTTCTTC; CDR3aa: CASSLSSSSTNEQFF; d_gene: NA; abundance: NA; j_gene: TRBJ2-1; v_gene: TRBV7-2
CDR3nt: TGTGCCAGTAGTATCCAATCAGGGTACCAGCCCCAGCATTTT; CDR3aa: CASSIQSGYQPQHF; d_gene: NA; abundance: few; j_gene: TRBJ1-5; v_gene: TRBV19
CDR3nt: TGCAGCGTTGGGGCAGGGCTAAACACTGAAGCTTTCTTT; CDR3aa: CSVGAGLNTEAFF; d_gene: NA; abundance: NA; j_gene: TRBJ1-1; v_gene: TRBV29-1
CDR3nt: TGTGCCAGCAGTTACCAGGACAGAAACTATGGCTACACCTTC; CDR3aa: CASSYQDRNYGYTF; d_gene: NA; abundance: NA; j_gene: TRBJ1-2; v_gene: TRBV6-6
CDR3nt: TGTGCCAGCAGCTTAGGGGGGACAATTAGTGAAGCTTTCTTT; CDR3aa: CASSLGGTISEAFF; d_gene: NA; abundance: NA; j_gene: TRBJ1-1; v_gene: TRBV7-2